The 30 T cell receptor beta chains in this list originate from one sample, sequenced in a study of blood T cell repertoires in COVID-19 (TCRdb year 2020). Library method: the immunoSEQ multiplex PCR assay. This immuneACCESS table, as held by TCRdb, lists in-frame sequences with V and J called but not all clones. Of the missing ones, under half trace to an unresolved V gene in checked studies; the others have no known cause. This sample is represented by 200,000 to 250,000 clones; 75% to 85% of them were singletons. The ten largest clonotypes hold roughly 13% of the sample. The sample taken for sequencing was peripheral blood. Source of these receptors: a human donor in a cohort sampled during active COVID-19.

This clone appeared a few times. The chain is built from TRBV3-1 (or the pseudogene TRBV3-2) and TRBJ2-1; 7 bases are shared with TRBD1. J lost 6 bases, V lost 3 bases, and 5 bases had no gene match. The germline V gene has CDR1 LGHDT and CDR2 YNNKEL (reference sequence). The CDR3 runs to 14 residues. The CDR3 spells CASSQWTGSNEQFF. In DNA, the CDR3 is TGTGCCAGCAGCCAGTGGACAGGATCCAATGAGCAGTTCTTC.

The V call is TRBV5-1, the J call TRBJ1-2; D possibly corresponds to TRBD1 (5 bases). V was cut by 5 bases and J by 5 bases, with 10 bases left in between. The CDR3 length is 12 residues. Germline values: CDR1 SGHRS, CDR2 YFSETQ. Here the CDR3 reads CASRVDRYGYTF. The DNA for the CDR3 is TGCGCCAGCAGGGTTGACAGATATGGCTACACCTTC.

The chain joins TRBV4-1 to TRBJ1-1, with D perhaps matching TRBD1 (6 bases). The germline CDR1 and CDR2 sequences are MGHRA and YSYEKL. V shed 2 bases and J shed 1 base, with 11 bases lying between them. The CDR3 has 15 amino acids. The CDR3 region has the DNA TGCGCCAGCAGCCAACAAGGGGGTTCGAACACTGAAGCTTTCTTT. Protein sequence: CASSQQGGSNTEAFF.

This chain uses TRBV30 with TRBJ1-2; possibly TRBD1 for D (5 bases). The CDR3 spans 13 residues. Germline loops: CDR1 GTSNPN, CDR2 SVGIG (reference sequence). V lost 5 bases, J lost 4 bases, and 14 bases lay in between. CDR3 region: CAWREGHRYGYTF. CDR3 nucleotide sequence: TGTGCCTGGCGGGAGGGGCACCGCTATGGCTACACCTTC.

The chain has TRBV11-2 and TRBJ2-1; 8 bases map to TRBD1. This CDR3 has 14 residues. CDR1 and CDR2 from the germline V gene are SGHAT and FQNNGV. V was clipped by 5 bases and J by 9 bases; unmatched bases: 9. CDR3 region: CASSIWTGSGEQFF. The CDR3 bases are TGTGCCAGCAGCATCTGGACAGGGTCAGGTGAGCAGTTCTTC. Combining the CDR3 with reference TRBV11-2 and TRBJ2-1 gives the whole variable domain EAGVAQSPRYKIIEKRQSVAFWCNPISGHATLYWYQQILGQGPKLLIQFQNNGVVDDSQLPKDRFSAERLKGVDSTLKIQPAKLEDSAVYLCASSIWTGSGEQFFGPGTRLTVL.

In this sample, this clone turned up once. The rearrangement uses TRBV5-6 and TRBJ2-3; a possible D gene is TRBD2 (6 bases). The CDR3 contains 16 residues. Germline V gene lookup returns CDR1 SGHDT and CDR2 YYEEEE. Trimming removed 4 bases from V and 6 bases from J, with 21 bases in between. Here the CDR3 DNA reads TGTGCCAGCAGCCCCGGACCGGGGGAGCTAGCGGATACGCAGTATTTT. It is translated as CASSPGPGELADTQYF.

The chain joins TRBV30 to TRBJ2-1; D possibly corresponds to TRBD2 (6 bases). The CDR3 length is 13 residues. The germline CDR1 and CDR2 sequences are GTSNPN and SVGIG (reference sequence). The V end was cut by 4 bases, the J end by 2 bases, with 9 bases between. The CDR3 here is CAWTERAYNEQFF. DNA of the CDR3: TGTGCCTGGACGGAGCGGGCCTACAATGAGCAGTTCTTC. The complete variable domain, with remaining parts taken from reference TRBV30 and TRBJ2-1, reads SQTIHQWPATLVQPVGSPLSLECTVEGTSNPNLYWYRQAAGRGLQLLFYSVGIGQISSEVPQNLSASRPQDRQFILSSKKLLLSDSGFYLCAWTERAYNEQFFGPGTRLTVL.

This chain connects TRBV2 to TRBJ2-5; tentative D call: TRBD2 (5 bases). Germline V gene lookup returns CDR1 SNHLY and CDR2 FYNNEI. Trimming removed 6 bases from V and 2 bases from J, with 7 bases in between. The CDR3 runs to 12 residues. The CDR3 nucleotides are TGTGCCAGCAGGAGGGTTCAAGAGACCCAGTACTTC. This sequence encodes CASRRVQETQYF.

In this sample, this clone turned up a few times. The CDR3 coding sequence is TGTGCCAGCAGCCAAAATCATCCAGGGATTGGCGGCAATCAGCCCCAGCATTTT. Translating it yields CASSQNHPGIGGNQPQHF. The V gene is TRBV3-1 (or the pseudogene TRBV3-2), the J gene TRBJ1-5, with D perhaps matching TRBD1 (5 bases). Germline CDR1 LGHDT, CDR2 YNNKEL (reference sequence). The CDR3 is made up of 18 amino acids. Trimming removed 2 bases from V and 2 bases from J, with 19 bases in between.

The table lists this clone with a count of one. The rearrangement uses TRBV5-5 and TRBJ1-3; D is uncertain. The CDR3 totals 14 residues. V was trimmed by 7 bases and J by 0 bases, leaving 11 bases between them. The germline CDR1 and CDR2 sequences are SGHKS and YYEKEE (reference sequence). The CDR3 spells CASCEHSSGNTIYF. CDR3 in DNA: TGTGCCAGCTGCGAACACAGCTCTGGAAACACCATATATTTT.

This clone was seen a handful of times. The chain carries TRBV12-5 and TRBJ2-1; 7 positions match TRBD2. CDR1 LGHNT and CDR2 FRNRAP come from the germline V gene. The CDR3 has 16 amino acids. V lost 3 bases, J lost 5 bases, and 10 bases stayed unmatched. The CDR3 region is CASGFLGGSKDNEQFF. The CDR3 DNA follows: TGTGCTAGTGGTTTCCTGGGCGGGAGTAAAGACAATGAGCAGTTCTTC.

This chain joins TRBV28 and TRBJ1-4; 7 bases align to TRBD1. CDR3 length equals 14 residues. CDR1 is MDHEN and CDR2 is SYDVKM in the germline V gene. After removal of 3 bases from V and 7 bases from J, the junction contained 5 bases not matched to a gene. CDR3 sequence reads: CASSFGGGGEKLFF. DNA for the CDR3: TGTGCCAGCAGTTTTGGAGGGGGCGGTGAAAAACTGTTTTTT.

The V call is TRBV27, the J call TRBJ1-5; possibly TRBD1 for D (5 bases). Germline CDR1 and CDR2: MNHEY and SMNVEV (reference sequence). Deletions cut 5 bases from V and 6 bases from J, with 17 bases between. The CDR3 runs 15 residues. In nucleotides, the CDR3 is TGTGCCAGCAGTGGTAATCCAGGGCATATTCAGCCCCAGCATTTT. This codes for CASSGNPGHIQPQHF.

The V call is TRBV5-6, the J call TRBJ2-1; TRBD2 agrees at 11 bases. V was pared by 3 bases and J by 6 bases, with 8 bases of the junction left unmatched. Germline lookup yields CDR1 SGHDT and CDR2 YYEEEE. CDR3 length equals 16 residues. The CDR3: CASSCTSGSISNEQFF. As DNA, the CDR3 is TGTGCCAGCAGCTGTACTAGCGGGAGTATCTCCAATGAGCAGTTCTTC.

V gene TRBV30 combines with J gene TRBJ1-1; D is unclear. Germline CDR1 reads GTSNPN; CDR2 reads SVGIG (reference sequence). The CDR3 length is 13 residues. The V and J ends lost 0 bases and 1 base respectively, with 6 bases between them. CDR3 protein: CAWSVGRNTEAFF. The CDR3 DNA reads as TGTGCCTGGAGTGTTGGCAGGAACACTGAAGCTTTCTTT.

The chain links TRBV6-6 to TRBJ1-2; perhaps TRBD1 as D (5 bases). Germline CDR1 is MNHNY and CDR2 is SVGAGI (reference sequence). With 5 bases removed from V and 4 bases from J, the gap between germline ends came to 8 bases. This CDR3 has 12 residues. Written as DNA, the CDR3 is TGTGCCAGCAGTCCTCAGGGCTATGGCTACACCTTC. Translated: CASSPQGYGYTF.

This clone was recorded only once. This sequence joins TRBV4-1 and TRBJ1-4; D unclear. V gave up 1 base and J gave up 9 bases, with 3 bases separating them. This CDR3 comprises 11 residues. The germline V gene encodes CDR1 MGHRA and CDR2 YSYEKL. The DNA of the CDR3 is TGCGCCAGCAGCCAAGCCAAAAAACTGTTTTTT. Protein sequence: CASSQAKKLFF.

The chain combines TRBV15 with TRBJ2-3; no clear D. In germline, CDR1 is LNHNV, CDR2 YYDKDF (reference sequence). The CDR3 covers 14 residues. Trimming took off 4 bases at V and 2 bases at J, with 10 bases between the two ends. The CDR3 DNA reads as TGTGCCACCAGCACAGACCCAAACACAGATACGCAGTATTTT. Its translation is CATSTDPNTDTQYF. The full variable domain, rest sourced from reference TRBV15 and TRBJ2-3, is DAMVIQNPRYQVTQFGKPVTLSCSQTLNHNVMYWYQQKSSQAPKLLFHYYDKDFNNEADTPDNFQSRRPNTSFCFLDIRSPGLGDTAMYLCATSTDPNTDTQYFGPGTRLTVL.

The J gene is TRBJ2-3, the V gene TRBV7-2; D might be TRBD2 (6 bases). Germline values: CDR1 SGHTA, CDR2 FQGNSA. Trimming cost V 5 bases and J 6 bases, with 18 bases left between them. The CDR3 consists of 15 residues. This CDR3 is CASSPTRGAGDTQYF. In nucleotides, the CDR3 is TGTGCCAGCAGCCCAACTCGAGGGGCGGGGGATACGCAGTATTTT.

The CDR3, as DNA: TGTGCCAGCAGCACGCACGGAGAGACCCAGTACTTC. It translates to CASSTHGETQYF. V and J are TRBV4-2 and TRBJ2-5, with D unclear. V gave up 5 bases and J gave up 4 bases, with 8 bases separating them. The CDR3 covers 12 residues. Germline-derived CDR1 and CDR2 are LGHNA and YNFKEQ.

The chain recombines TRBV5-6 with TRBJ2-2; 8 bases are a match to TRBD1. CDR1 and CDR2 from the germline V gene are SGHDT and YYEEEE. With 4 bases clipped from V and 5 bases from J, the junction kept 7 bases outside the gene matches. This CDR3 is 15 amino acids long. As DNA, the CDR3 is TGTGCCAGCAGCCCCGCAGGGGGCGAGACCGGGGAGCTGTTTTTT. Its translation: CASSPAGGETGELFF. Full variable domain (outside the CDR3, taken from reference TRBV5-6 and TRBJ2-2): DAGVTQSPTHLIKTRGQQVTLRCSPKSGHDTVSWYQQALGQGPQFIFQYYEEEERQRGNFPDRFSGHQFPNYSSELNVNALLLGDSALYLCASSPAGGETGELFFGEGSRLTVL.

This rearrangement joins TRBV27 to TRBJ1-4, with D perhaps matching TRBD1 (6 bases). The CDR3 runs 14 residues. From germline, CDR1 is MNHEY and CDR2 SMNVEV (reference sequence). Trimming took off 5 bases at V and 4 bases at J, with 11 bases between the two ends. DNA for the CDR3: TGTGCCAGCAGTAGAGACAGGAGTAATGAAAAACTGTTTTTT. This codes for CASSRDRSNEKLFF.

The gene calls are TRBV18 and TRBJ2-5, with TRBD2 as a possible D gene (6 bases). V was trimmed by 3 bases and J by 4 bases, leaving 24 bases between them. The length of the CDR3 is 18 residues. The germline V gene encodes CDR1 KGHSH and CDR2 LQKENI. The CDR3 here is CASSPLARDSSRGETQYF. CDR3 in DNA: TGTGCCAGCTCACCTTTGGCCCGGGACTCCTCGCGGGGAGAGACCCAGTACTTC.

V is TRBV28 and J is TRBJ2-7, with 10 bases aligning to TRBD1. V was clipped by 6 bases and J by 0 bases; unmatched bases: 2. The CDR3 runs to 14 residues. CDR1 MDHEN and CDR2 SYDVKM come from the germline V gene. CDR3 amino acids: CASRRDRGSYEQYF. The CDR3 DNA reads TGTGCCAGCAGACGGGACAGGGGCTCCTACGAGCAGTACTTC. The variable domain in full, with the rest retrieved from reference TRBV28 and TRBJ2-7, is DVKVTQSSRYLVKRTGEKVFLECVQDMDHENMFWYRQDPGLGLRLIYFSYDVKMKEKGDIPEGYSVSREKKERFSLILESASTNQTSMYLCASRRDRGSYEQYFGPGTRLTVT.

The genes are TRBV28 and TRBJ1-1; D unresolved. The germline CDR1 and CDR2 sequences are MDHEN and SYDVKM. The CDR3 runs 11 residues. V gave up 7 bases and J gave up 1 base, with 4 bases separating them. The CDR3 region is CASTGNTEAFF. CDR3 coding DNA: TGTGCCAGCACGGGGAACACTGAAGCTTTCTTT.

The J gene is TRBJ1-1, the V gene TRBV2; D gene ambiguous. The CDR3 extends over 12 amino acids. Trimming removed 8 bases at V and 8 bases at J, with 15 bases between. Germline V lookup: CDR1 SNHLY, CDR2 FYNNEI. In DNA form, the CDR3 reads TGTGCCAGCGGTTCAGGTCTTGCCGAAGCTTTCTTT. Protein product: CASGSGLAEAFF.

This chain joins TRBV5-1 and TRBJ2-7; 7 nucleotides agree with TRBD1. Germline CDR1 reads SGHRS; CDR2 reads YFSETQ. There are 14 residues in the CDR3. V lost 0 bases to trimming and J lost 4 bases; unmatched junction nucleotides: 4. The CDR3 sequence: CASSLDVRGYEQYF. The CDR3 DNA follows: TGCGCCAGCAGCTTGGATGTCAGGGGGTACGAGCAGTACTTC.

This sequence joins TRBV2 and TRBJ1-1; D remains unclear. The CDR3 runs to 12 residues. V gave up 8 bases and J gave up 1 base, with 8 bases separating them. Germline V CDR1 and CDR2: SNHLY, FYNNEI. The chain's CDR3 is CASARENTEAFF. The CDR3 DNA sequence: TGTGCCAGCGCCCGGGAGAACACTGAAGCTTTCTTT. Variable domain in full (rest from reference TRBV2 and TRBJ1-1): EPEVTQTPSHQVTQMGQEVILRCVPISNHLYFYWYRQILGQKVEFLVSFYNNEISEKSEIFDDQFSVERPDGSNFTLKIRSTKLEDSAMYFCASARENTEAFFGQGTRLTVV.

CDR3 residues: CASFRVSPIPGELFF. The CDR3 DNA reads as TGTGCCAGTTTCCGGGTTAGCCCCATCCCAGGGGAGCTGTTTTTT. This sequence joins TRBV19 and TRBJ2-2, with D unresolved. Germline values: CDR1 LNHDA, CDR2 SQIVND (reference sequence). Trimming removed 8 bases from V and 8 bases from J, with 21 bases in between. The CDR3 runs to 15 residues.

The chain joins TRBV30 to TRBJ2-7, with 9 bases matching TRBD2. Germline V lookup: CDR1 GTSNPN, CDR2 SVGIG (reference sequence). The CDR3 runs to 14 residues. J gave up 5 bases and V 2 bases, and 7 bases lay outside the gene matches. The CDR3 DNA reads TGTGCCTGGAGTCTAGGGACTAGCCGGGACGAGCAGTACTTC. It is translated as CAWSLGTSRDEQYF.